These 30 T cell receptor beta chains originate from one sample sequenced in a study of CD8 T cells in Susac syndrome. The RNA input was about 0.45 to 1 ug, and it was reverse transcribed with random hexamers. Each CDR3 protein gets one entry after TCRdb re-called the immunoSEQ multiplex PCR reads with MiXCR. The sample records around 280,000 distinct CDR3 sequences, approximately 81% being singletons. The specimen was CD8+ T cells from PBMCs. Every receptor here comes from a human donor with multiple sclerosis.

There are a few counts of this clonotype. The chain joins TRBV10-3 to TRBJ2-7, with D uncertain. The V end was cut by 0 bases, the J end by 3 bases, with 12 bases between. Germline lookup yields CDR1 ENHRY and CDR2 SYGVKD. The CDR3 extends over 15 amino acids. CDR3 nucleotides: TGTGCCATCAGTGAGTCGAGTTCGAGTCGCTACGAGCAGTACTTC. It codes for CAISESSSSRYEQYF.

CDR3: CASSSAGLGGDTQYF. The CDR3, as DNA: TGTGCCAGCAGCAGCGCGGGGCTTGGAGGGGATACGCAGTATTTT. The chain joins TRBV7-2 to TRBJ2-3; perhaps TRBD2 as D (6 bases). This CDR3 region has 15 residues. The germline V gene encodes CDR1 SGHTA and CDR2 FQGNSA. Deletions cut 5 bases from V and 6 bases from J, with 18 bases between.

The chain has TRBV29-1 and TRBJ1-2; D not certain. CDR3 length: 14 amino acids. The V and J ends lost 8 bases and 0 bases respectively, with 16 bases between them. Germline loops: CDR1 SQVTM, CDR2 ANQGSEA. In DNA, the CDR3 is TGCAGCTGTTCTCCTCTTACAGCTAACTATGGCTACACCTTC. As protein: CSCSPLTANYGYTF.

With respect to this clonotype: Relative to the germline gene, one junction end is altered; a read error may explain this. This sequence joins TRBV12-5 and TRBJ2-2, with 8 positions matching TRBD1. Per the germline V gene, CDR1 is LGHNT and CDR2 is FRNRAP. CDR3 length: 15 amino acids. The CDR3 DNA follows: TGTGCTAGTGTTTTGGTACTACAGGGGGCCGGGGAGCTGTTTTTT. Protein: CASVLVLQGAGELFF.

This sequence joins TRBV9 and TRBJ1-2; D is undetermined. Trimming left V 9 bases short and J 2 bases short, with 17 bases between. The CDR3 runs 14 residues. Germline V gene data show CDR1 as SGDLS and CDR2 as YYNGEE. CDR3 region: CATSPGDKNYGYTF. The CDR3 DNA follows: TGTGCCACCTCACCCGGTGACAAGAACTATGGCTACACCTTC.

J is TRBJ2-7 and V is TRBV20-1; 9 nucleotides agree with TRBD1. Germline CDR1 DFQATT, CDR2 SNEGSKA (reference sequence). V was pared by 3 bases and J by 1 base, with 1 base of the junction left unmatched. This CDR3 contains 13 residues. The CDR3: CSARTGGSYEQYF. The CDR3, as DNA: TGCAGTGCTAGGACAGGGGGTTCCTACGAGCAGTACTTC.

In regard to this clonotype: Likely a read error: the CDR3 ends without its conserved phenylalanine or tryptophan. The chain couples TRBV13 to TRBJ1-2; D not resolved. The germline gives CDR1 PRHDT, CDR2 FYEKMQ (reference sequence). V was pared by 5 bases and J by 8 bases, with 12 bases between. The CDR3 is made up of 12 amino acids. The CDR3 spells CASSPRSGGYTS. CDR3 sequence (DNA): TGTGCCAGCAGCCCTCGATCGGGAGGCTACACCTCC.

The genes are TRBV5-1 and TRBJ2-3, with D tentatively TRBD2 (5 bases). This CDR3 has 17 residues. Germline CDR1 SGHRS, CDR2 YFSETQ. The germline V and J ends were trimmed by 0 bases and 0 bases, with 14 bases remaining between them. The CDR3 bases are TGCGCCAGCAGCTTGGCCTGGGCTAGCTGGAGCACAGATACGCAGTATTTT. Residues: CASSLAWASWSTDTQYF.

The chain combines TRBV6-5 with TRBJ2-1, with a weak D call TRBD2 (6 bases). The length of the CDR3 is 12 residues. Deletions cut 5 bases from V and 8 bases from J, with 10 bases between. Germline loops: CDR1 MNHEY, CDR2 SVGAGI. DNA of the CDR3: TGTGCCAGCAGTGTGTCTAGCGATGAGCAGTTCTTC. Its protein product is CASSVSSDEQFF.

The chain links TRBV23-1 to TRBJ2-7; either TRBD1 or TRBD2 may fit D (5 bases each). TRBV23-1 is given ORF status, its function remaining uncertain. Trimming left V 3 bases short and J 3 bases short, with 21 bases between. The CDR3 loop spans 17 amino acids. In DNA form, the CDR3 reads TGCGCCAGCAGTCATTACCCCTTGAAGGGGAGAAACTACGAGCAGTACTTC. Protein product: CASSHYPLKGRNYEQYF.

The table lists this clonotype with a count of one. The chain employs TRBV10-2 and TRBJ1-2; the D is unclear. Germline V lookup: CDR1 WSHSY, CDR2 SAAADI. V was cut by 3 bases and J by 6 bases, with 14 bases left in between. The length of the CDR3 is 14 residues. CDR3 region: CASSDMFPGDGYTF. The CDR3 coding sequence is TGCGCCAGCAGTGACATGTTCCCCGGGGATGGCTACACCTTC.

The V gene is TRBV9, the J gene TRBJ2-3; 10 nucleotides line up with TRBD2. The CDR3 runs 16 residues. Trimming cost V 4 bases and J 0 bases; bases outside gene matches: 5. Germline CDR1 reads SGDLS; CDR2 reads YYNGEE. CDR3 loop: CASSQLAGPSTDTQYF. The CDR3 DNA reads as TGTGCCAGCAGCCAACTAGCGGGACCTAGCACAGATACGCAGTATTTT.

This clonotype was observed a single time. The rearrangement joins TRBV7-9 to TRBJ1-4; a possible D gene is TRBD1 (5 bases). V lost 2 bases and J 4 bases, leaving 14 bases between the germline ends. In germline, CDR1 is SEHNR, CDR2 FQNEAQ (reference sequence). The CDR3 loop spans 16 amino acids. The CDR3, as DNA: TGTGCCAGCAGCTTAACAGGAGCCTCCTTTAATGAAAAACTGTTTTTT. Its protein product is CASSLTGASFNEKLFF. The whole variable domain, remainder taken from reference TRBV7-9 and TRBJ1-4, is DTGVSQNPRHKITKRGQNVTFRCDPISEHNRLYWYRQTLGQGPEFLTYFQNEAQLEKSRLLSDRFSAERPKGSFSTLEIQRTEQGDSAMYLCASSLTGASFNEKLFFGSGTQLSVL.

V and J are TRBV6-5 and TRBJ1-1; no reliable D call. Germline CDR1 and CDR2: MNHEY and SVGAGI. The CDR3 has 15 amino acids. Trimming removed 5 bases from V and 6 bases from J, with 19 bases in between. CDR3 region: CASSPFSAKGAEAFF. Here the CDR3 DNA reads TGTGCCAGCAGTCCTTTCAGTGCCAAAGGCGCTGAAGCTTTCTTT.

This sequence joins TRBV7-2 and TRBJ2-7; D is perhaps TRBD2 (6 bases). The CDR3 has 15 amino acids. Between the trimmed V and J ends, which lost 7 bases and 5 bases, there was a span of 21 bases. CDR1 is SGHTA and CDR2 is FQGNSA in the germline V gene. CDR3 amino acids: CASMEWGETFHEQYF. The CDR3, as DNA: TGTGCCAGCATGGAGTGGGGGGAGACCTTCCACGAGCAGTACTTC.

This clonotype was detected once. The J gene is TRBJ2-7, the V gene TRBV9, with D unresolved. V lost 4 bases, J lost 2 bases, and 7 bases lay in between. This CDR3 has 12 residues. Germline V gene lookup returns CDR1 SGDLS and CDR2 YYNGEE. The CDR3 loop is CASSQSAYEQYF. DNA for the CDR3: TGTGCCAGCAGCCAGAGTGCCTACGAGCAGTACTTC.

The J gene is TRBJ1-2, the V gene TRBV20-1; the D is unclear. V lost 0 bases and J lost 3, with 11 bases in between. The CDR3 loop spans 14 amino acids. Germline CDR1 reads DFQATT; CDR2 reads SNEGSKA (reference sequence). The CDR3: CSARDLSAYYGYTF. The CDR3 bases are TGCAGTGCTAGAGATTTATCGGCATACTATGGCTACACCTTC.

The V call is TRBV20-1, the J call TRBJ2-3; 11 bases line up with TRBD2. Per germline, CDR1 DFQATT and CDR2 SNEGSKA (reference sequence). V shed 5 bases and J 5 bases; nucleotides not matched to a gene: 9. The length of the CDR3 is 15 residues. In nucleotides, the CDR3 is TGCAGTGCTTCTATAGCGGGAGGGCTAGTAGATACGCAGTATTTT. Translating it yields CSASIAGGLVDTQYF.

This sequence joins TRBV11-1 and TRBJ2-1, with 7 bases lining up with TRBD1. There are 15 residues in the CDR3. The germline gives CDR1 SGHAT, CDR2 FQDESV (reference sequence). V lost 3 bases to trimming and J lost 2 bases; unmatched junction nucleotides: 4. CDR3 loop: CASSFRTGPYNEQFF. DNA for the CDR3: TGTGCCAGCAGCTTCCGGACAGGACCCTACAATGAGCAGTTCTTC.

The rearrangement joins TRBV12-3 or TRBV12-4 to TRBJ2-7; the match to TRBD2 covers 12 bases. CDR3 size: 17 residues. Germline trimming cut 3 bases from V and 1 base from J; bases unmatched to any gene: 7. The CDR3 DNA sequence: TGTGCCAGCAGTTTTGGGACTAGCGGGTTAGGATCCTACGAGCAGTACTTC. Translating it yields CASSFGTSGLGSYEQYF.

The V gene is TRBV13, the J gene TRBJ2-3, with a possible D match to TRBD2 (6 bases). Germline assignment: CDR1 PRHDT and CDR2 FYEKMQ (reference sequence). The CDR3 sequence is 17 residues long. V lost 5 bases and J 3 bases, leaving 21 bases between the germline ends. The CDR3 coding sequence is TGTGCCAGCAGCCCCCAGGGTCCAGGGAGGTCAACAGATACGCAGTATTTT. It encodes CASSPQGPGRSTDTQYF.

J is TRBJ1-1 and V is TRBV7-9, with D unresolved. Germline CDR1 and CDR2: SEHNR and FQNEAQ (reference sequence). There are 14 residues in the CDR3. Trimming cost V 7 bases and J 6 bases, with 18 bases left between them. CDR3 nucleotide sequence: TGTGCCAGCACTCTGATTCTCGGTGGGGCTGAAGCTTTCTTT. Its protein is CASTLILGGAEAFF.

This clonotype was picked up one time. At one boundary the junction diverges from the germline segment, which might be a read error. The V and J genes are TRBV7-9 and TRBJ1-2; D is unresolved. This CDR3 contains 10 residues. CDR1 is SEHNR, CDR2 FQNEAQ, per germline (reference sequence). CDR3 residues: CSLGQPGYTF. The CDR3 DNA is TGCTCGCTAGGGCAGCCTGGCTACACCTTC.

The V call is TRBV29-1, the J call TRBJ2-7; perhaps TRBD1 as D (5 bases). Between the trimmed V and J ends, which lost 6 bases and 4 bases, there was a span of 16 bases. Germline V gene lookup returns CDR1 SQVTM and CDR2 ANQGSEA. The CDR3 consists of 13 residues. The CDR3 region has the DNA TGCAGCGTAAGGGCCCCCTCAGGGTACGAGCAGTACTTC. This sequence encodes CSVRAPSGYEQYF.

This clonotype occurred once. A read error may account for a junction end that differs from germline. The gene calls are TRBV9 and TRBJ2-2; perhaps TRBD2 as D (5 bases). The germline V gene encodes CDR1 SGDLS and CDR2 YYNGEE. This CDR3 comprises 15 residues. The CDR3 sequence: CAGSEELGNTGELFF. CDR3 coding DNA: TGTGCCGGCAGCGAGGAACTAGGGAACACCGGGGAGCTGTTTTTT.

This clonotype has only one observation. The chain joins TRBV7-9 to TRBJ2-7, with D uncertain. CDR1 and CDR2 (germline): SEHNR, FQNEAQ (reference sequence). The CDR3 has 16 amino acids. Deletions cut 5 bases from V and 2 bases from J, with 19 bases between. CDR3 in amino acids: CASSPFEGIETYEQYF. CDR3 sequence (DNA): TGTGCCAGCAGCCCCTTTGAAGGCATCGAGACCTACGAGCAGTACTTC.

J is TRBJ2-7 and V is TRBV7-9; 7 positions match TRBD2. Germline V gene data show CDR1 as SEHNR and CDR2 as FQNEAQ (reference sequence). This CDR3 region has 15 residues. V shed 5 bases, J shed 1 base, and the junction held 8 bases outside the gene matches. This CDR3 is CASSLASGKSYEQYF. Here the CDR3 DNA reads TGTGCCAGCAGCCTCGCTAGCGGCAAGTCCTACGAGCAGTACTTC. The complete variable domain, with remaining parts taken from reference TRBV7-9 and TRBJ2-7, reads DTGVSQNPRHKITKRGQNVTFRCDPISEHNRLYWYRQTLGQGPEFLTYFQNEAQLEKSRLLSDRFSAERPKGSFSTLEIQRTEQGDSAMYLCASSLASGKSYEQYFGPGTRLTVT.

The chain recombines TRBV28 with TRBJ2-7; 8 bases line up with TRBD2. Germline V gives CDR1 MDHEN, CDR2 SYDVKM. This CDR3 contains 15 residues. V shed 6 bases, J shed 3 bases, and the junction held 10 bases outside the gene matches. CDR3: CASSLTSGGIYEQYF. CDR3 nucleotides: TGTGCCAGCAGCCTAACTAGCGGCGGAATCTACGAGCAGTACTTC. Full variable domain (rest looked up from reference TRBV28 and TRBJ2-7): DVKVTQSSRYLVKRTGEKVFLECVQDMDHENMFWYRQDPGLGLRLIYFSYDVKMKEKGDIPEGYSVSREKKERFSLILESASTNQTSMYLCASSLTSGGIYEQYFGPGTRLTVT.

The V gene is TRBV29-1, the J gene TRBJ2-7; D possibly corresponds to TRBD2 (5 bases). V was shortened by 3 bases and J by 6 bases, with 15 bases between the two germline ends. CDR1 SQVTM and CDR2 ANQGSEA come from the germline V gene. The CDR3 spans 13 residues. CDR3 sequence (DNA): TGCAGCGTTGAGGTGGGAGAGTCGTCCGAGCAGTACTTC. Translation gives CSVEVGESSEQYF.

This clonotype was observed a handful of times. The chain employs TRBV23-1 and TRBJ1-1; tentatively, D is TRBD1 (5 bases). TRBV23-1 is known as an ORF, though its function is uncertain. Trimming stripped 0 bases from V and 7 bases from J, with 15 bases between. The CDR3 extends over 15 amino acids. This CDR3 reads CASSQSCGWGLEAFF. The CDR3 DNA is TGCGCCAGCAGTCAATCGTGCGGGTGGGGACTTGAAGCTTTCTTT.